The 15 T cell receptor beta chains below all came from one sample that was sequenced in a study of T cell responses to AZD1222 COVID-19 vaccine. Using immunoSEQ multiplex PCR, the repertoire was profiled, and TCRdb retains in-frame clones only, with some absent. The sample lists around 120,000 clones, around nine tenths occurring once. The input for sequencing was peripheral blood, taken on day 0 of AZD1222 vaccination. These TCRs come from an adult in good health.

The genes are TRBV19 and TRBJ2-7; TRBD1 aligns across 10 bases. There are 15 residues in the CDR3. CDR1 LNHDA and CDR2 SQIVND come from the germline V gene (reference sequence). The V and J ends lost 5 bases and 1 base, in that order; junction bases with no gene match: 5. The CDR3 nucleotides are TGTGCCAGTAGTGACCGGGACAGGGGTTCCTACGAGCAGTACTTC. The encoded protein is CASSDRDRGSYEQYF.

The V call is TRBV27, the J call TRBJ1-2, with D unresolved. This CDR3 spans 14 amino acids. Germline V gives CDR1 MNHEY, CDR2 SMNVEV (reference sequence). The ends were cut back, 6 bases at V and 8 bases at J, with 19 bases in the middle. The CDR3 region is CASSPIRPDGGYTF. In DNA, the CDR3 is TGTGCCAGCAGCCCAATTCGGCCGGACGGGGGCTACACCTTC.

The J gene is TRBJ2-3, the V gene TRBV27; D ambiguous. Germline V gene data show CDR1 as MNHEY and CDR2 as SMNVEV (reference sequence). The CDR3 spans 14 residues. Trimming removed 5 bases from V and 10 bases from J, with 19 bases in between. The CDR3 DNA follows: TGTGCCAGCAGTCGCTCGACCTTAGGGATGGCGCAGTATTTT. It translates to CASSRSTLGMAQYF.

This rearrangement joins TRBV3-1 (or the pseudogene TRBV3-2) to TRBJ1-1; D not resolved. The V end lost 2 bases, the J end lost 7 bases, and 5 bases lay between the germline ends. From germline, CDR1 is LGHDT and CDR2 YNNKEL (reference sequence). The CDR3 length is 11 residues. The CDR3, as DNA: TGTGCCAGCAGCCAACGGGGTGAAGCTTTCTTT. Translating gives CASSQRGEAFF.

The chain employs TRBV18 and TRBJ2-3; D is ambiguous. V lost 6 bases to trimming and J lost 2 bases, with 3 bases between them. Germline lookup yields CDR1 KGHSH and CDR2 LQKENI. The CDR3 runs to 11 residues. CDR3 bases: TGTGCCAGCTCCACCACAGATACGCAGTATTTT. It is translated as CASSTTDTQYF. Full variable domain (outside the CDR3, taken from reference TRBV18 and TRBJ2-3): NAGVMQNPRHLVRRRGQEARLRCSPMKGHSHVYWYRQLPEEGLKFMVYLQKENIIDESGMPKERFSAEFPKEGPSILRIQQVVRGDSAAYFCASSTTDTQYFGPGTRLTVL.

V usage is TRBV10-1 and J usage is TRBJ2-1; TRBD2 agrees at 7 bases. V was clipped by 0 bases and J by 6 bases; unmatched bases: 5. Per the germline V gene, CDR1 is WNHNN and CDR2 is SYGVQD (reference sequence). This CDR3 has 15 residues. For the CDR3, the DNA is TGCGCCAGCAGTGAGTCGGCTAGCGGTTCCAATGAGCAGTTCTTC. Its protein is CASSESASGSNEQFF.

CDR3 coding DNA: TGTGCCATCGGGCCCTTCCCGGGACAGGGGGGCTCTGGGGCCAACGTCCTGACTTTC. Its protein is CAIGPFPGQGGSGANVLTF. The V call is TRBV10-3, the J call TRBJ2-6; 11 bases match TRBD1. Germline trimming cut 8 bases from V and 0 bases from J; bases unmatched to any gene: 12. The CDR3 is 19 residues long. Germline V gene sequence: CDR1 ENHRY, CDR2 SYGVKD.

The chain combines TRBV5-1 with TRBJ2-1; TRBD2 agrees at 12 bases. V lost 2 bases to trimming and J lost 6 bases; unmatched junction nucleotides: 6. Germline V gene lookup returns CDR1 SGHRS and CDR2 YFSETQ. The CDR3 is 16 residues long. DNA of the CDR3: TGCGCCAGCAGCTTACCGACTAGCGGGAGAGGCAATGAGCAGTTCTTC. Translated: CASSLPTSGRGNEQFF.

This clone was detected a few times. V usage is TRBV27 and J usage is TRBJ1-1; D is possibly TRBD1 (5 bases). V was pared by 3 bases and J by 4 bases, with 15 bases between. The CDR3 spans 15 residues. CDR1 and CDR2 from the germline V gene are MNHEY and SMNVEV (reference sequence). CDR3 sequence: CASSFGTGGVTEAFF. In DNA, the CDR3 is TGTGCCAGCAGTTTCGGAACAGGTGGGGTCACTGAAGCTTTCTTT.

The chain combines TRBV19 with TRBJ1-5, with 9 bases identical to TRBD1. V trimming: 8 bases; J trimming: 6 bases; junction bases outside the gene matches: 8. Germline V gives CDR1 LNHDA, CDR2 SQIVND (reference sequence). The CDR3 is 14 amino acids. CDR3: CASGGDRVTQPQHF. In DNA, the CDR3 is TGTGCCAGTGGGGGGGACAGGGTGACTCAGCCCCAGCATTTT.

This clone was detected only once. The genes are TRBV23-1 and TRBJ1-1; TRBD1 is a possible D gene (6 bases). TRBV23-1 is reported as an ORF; its role is uncertain. The CDR3 spans 15 residues. Trimming shortened V by 3 bases and J by 1 base, and 12 bases separated the two germline ends. In DNA form, the CDR3 reads TGCGCCAGCAGTCACTTTACAGGGAAGAACACTGAAGCTTTCTTT. It specifies CASSHFTGKNTEAFF.

The chain carries TRBV19 and TRBJ2-7, with TRBD1 identical over 11 bases. Germline CDR1 LNHDA, CDR2 SQIVND (reference sequence). This CDR3 has 14 residues. The J segment lost 2 bases and the V segment lost 6 bases, leaving 3 bases of the junction unmatched. CDR3 in DNA: TGTGCCAGTAGCGGGGGACAGGGGGCCTACGAGCAGTACTTC. Amino acids: CASSGGQGAYEQYF.

The chain joins TRBV5-1 to TRBJ2-3; D remains ambiguous. The V gene lost 4 bases and the J gene lost 4 bases, with 16 bases spanning the gap. Germline CDR1 SGHRS, CDR2 YFSETQ. The CDR3 is 15 amino acids. The CDR3 DNA sequence: TGCGCCAGCAGCGAGCTACCCGGTCGCCCAGATACGCAGTATTTT. This gives the protein CASSELPGRPDTQYF.

The chain's CDR3 is CASSPPRRGQLTGELFF. CDR3 nucleotide sequence: TGTGCCAGCTCACCACCGAGGCGGGGGCAGCTCACCGGGGAGCTGTTTTTT. V gene TRBV18 combines with J gene TRBJ2-2, with D perhaps TRBD2 (7 bases). Germline CDR1 KGHSH, CDR2 LQKENI. V was clipped by 0 bases and J by 4 bases, with 15 bases between them. The CDR3 sequence is 17 residues long. The full variable domain, with the rest looked up from reference TRBV18 and TRBJ2-2, is NAGVMQNPRHLVRRRGQEARLRCSPMKGHSHVYWYRQLPEEGLKFMVYLQKENIIDESGMPKERFSAEFPKEGPSILRIQQVVRGDSAAYFCASSPPRRGQLTGELFFGEGSRLTVL.

The V gene is TRBV30, the J gene TRBJ1-3; D is uncertain. There are 16 residues in the CDR3. Germline CDR1 and CDR2: GTSNPN and SVGIG (reference sequence). Trimming removed 3 bases from V and 4 bases from J, with 19 bases in between. The CDR3 sequence is CAWRVRSTLGGNTIYF. CDR3 nucleotides: TGTGCCTGGAGAGTCCGATCGACACTAGGAGGAAACACCATATATTTT.